Sequencing of this TCR beta chain was carried out in a study of T-cell memory formation after mild COVID-19. Per the germline V gene, CDR1 is SGHRS and CDR2 is YFSETQ. The CDR3 is 11 amino acids. The germline V and J ends were trimmed by 3 bases and 7 bases, with 7 bases remaining between them. TCRdb ran MiXCR on the 5' RACE reads and lists one entry per CDR3 protein. This sample has about 400,000 distinct CDR3 sequences, with 18% found just once. This clonotype was detected once. Its antigen is still unknown. Overall study findings and caveats: Contracting clones from day 15 to 85 had balanced CD4/CD8; later expanders favoured CD4+.

Sample: PBMCs or a T cell subset sorted from them (not recorded which). V and J are TRBV5-1 and TRBJ1-2; D uncertain. This sequence was found in a young man who had mild COVID-19 (a few samples of this study predate the infection). Cell type and time point are not known. The CDR3 region has the DNA TGCGCCAGCAGCTACGGAGTTGGCTACACCTTC. Its translation is CASSYGVGYTF. Supplemented by reference TRBV5-1 and TRBJ1-2, the full variable domain reads KAGVTQTPRYLIKTRGQQVTLSCSPISGHRSVSWYQQTPGQGLQFLFEYFSETQRNKGNFPGRFSGRQFSNSRSEMNVSTLELGDSALYLCASSYGVGYTFGSGTRLTVV.